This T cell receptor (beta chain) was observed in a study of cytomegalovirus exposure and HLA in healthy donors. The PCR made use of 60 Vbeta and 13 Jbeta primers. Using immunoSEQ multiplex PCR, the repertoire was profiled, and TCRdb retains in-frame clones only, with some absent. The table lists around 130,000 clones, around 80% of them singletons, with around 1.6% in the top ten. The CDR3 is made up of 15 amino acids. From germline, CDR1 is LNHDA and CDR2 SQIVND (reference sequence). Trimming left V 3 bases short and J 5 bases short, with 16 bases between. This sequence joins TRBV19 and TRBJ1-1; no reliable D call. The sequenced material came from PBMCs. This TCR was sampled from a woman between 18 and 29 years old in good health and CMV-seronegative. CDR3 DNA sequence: TGTGCCAGTAGTATGTGGGCGTTGACGGGAACTGAAGCTTTCTTT. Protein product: CASSMWALTGTEAFF. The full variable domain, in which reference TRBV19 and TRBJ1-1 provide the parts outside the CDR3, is DGGITQSPKYLFRKEGQNVTLSCEQNLNHDAMYWYRQDPGQGLRLIYYSQIVNDFQKGDIAEGYSVSREKKESFPLTVTSAQKNPTAFYLCASSMWALTGTEAFFGQGTRLTVV.